This T cell receptor (beta chain) was captured by sequencing in a study of shared clonotypes between healthy human individuals. In the case of this clone: What it recognizes is unknown.

Study-wide findings and caveats: Lower generation probabilities were found for non-shared clonotypes than for those shared by all four donors. Clonotype sharing among donors was expected to depend on sequencing depth.

In the naive CD8 group, cells lacked CD45RO and were positively selected for CCR7, so terminally differentiated effector memory CD45RA+ cells were left out. The length of the CDR3 is 16 residues. Per the germline V gene, CDR1 is MNHNS and CDR2 is SASEGT. Trimming at V came to 1 base and at J to 1 base, leaving 7 bases not matched to a gene. The protocol was immunoSEQ multiplex PCR, while the TCRdb copy is restricted to in-frame clones and leaves out a portion. The sample has 600,000 or so clones; about 98% are singletons. The TCR comes from a man aged 25 to 40 in good health. Sequencing was done on a sample of naive CD8+ T cells sorted from blood. The chain uses TRBV6-1 and TRBJ2-7; 7 bases are a match to TRBD2. The CDR3 coding sequence is TGTGCCAGCAGTGAAGTAGCGGGTTTAAAGTCCTACGAGCAGTACTTC. This codes for CASSEVAGLKSYEQYF.